The table lists the clone carrying this T cell receptor (beta chain) with a few counts. Every bit of the isolated RNA underwent reverse transcription, so sequencing read expressed TCRB transcripts. Measured with immunoSEQ multiplex PCR; TCRdb has only the in-frame clones, and not every one. The top ten clones hold 0.023% of a sample with 900,000 or so clones, about a sixth of them seen once. The data are from a study of beta chain features in type 1 diabetes. Germline CDR1 reads SNHLY; CDR2 reads FYNNEI. Between the trimmed V and J ends, which lost 3 bases and 4 bases, there was a span of 12 bases. There are 15 residues in the CDR3.

The specimen sequenced was naive CD4+ T cells from blood. The clonotype was recovered from a woman between 18 and 29 years old in good health. J is TRBJ2-2 and V is TRBV2; the D is unclear. The CDR3, as DNA: TGTGCCAGCAGTGAGGGGTGGCCGGGCACCGGGGAGCTGTTTTTT. As protein: CASSEGWPGTGELFF.